The rows below give T cell receptor beta chains drawn from one sample of a study of blood T cell repertoires in COVID-19. Repertoires were generated with immunoSEQ multiplex PCR, while TCRdb's copy carries only in-frame clones and drops some. The sample shows about 320,000 clones, under 95% of them seen only once. Sequenced sample: PBMCs or T cells enriched from blood (not recorded which). The origin of the receptors is a man in his fifties or sixties who had recovered from COVID-19. The CDR3 runs from the conserved cysteine through the conserved F or W. Fields, in order: V gene, J gene, clone size, D gene, CDR3 length, CDR3 DNA, CDR3 protein. The D gene is left open where the match is weak. Size tells how often a clone was seen (once, few, many) or the class of an expanded clone, and some rows leave it out.

TRBV18,TRBJ1-1,.,.,12,TGTGCCAGCTCACGAGAGTACACTGAAGCTTTCTTT,CASSREYTEAFF
TRBV2,TRBJ2-3,.,TRBD2,16,TGTGCCAGCAGTGACGAGCCGGGACTACGCACAGATACGCAGTATTTT,CASSDEPGLRTDTQYF
TRBV18,TRBJ1-6,.,TRBD1,16,TGTGCCAGCTCACCTTCGGCAGGGGGCCTTGGGTCACCCCTCCACTTT,CASSPSAGGLGSPLHF
TRBV7-9,TRBJ1-2,few,.,14,TGTGCCAGCAGCCCGCCGGACAGTAACTATGGCTACACCTTC,CASSPPDSNYGYTF
TRBV5-4,TRBJ1-1,few,.,15,TGTGCCAGCAGCCGACACACCAGACGGAACACTGAAGCTTTCTTT,CASSRHTRRNTEAFF
TRBV29-1,TRBJ2-7,.,TRBD1,15,TGCAGCGTGAGCCCATTGGGACAGGGGCCCTACGAGCAGTACTTC,CSVSPLGQGPYEQYF
TRBV4-1,TRBJ1-2,.,.,15,TGCGCCAGCAGCCAGACGATTACAGGAGACTATGGCTACACCTTC,CASSQTITGDYGYTF
TRBV6-6,TRBJ2-2,.,.,15,TGTGCCAGCAGTCGGACCGGGACGGGGGCCGGGGAGCTGTTTTTT,CASSRTGTGAGELFF
TRBV27,TRBJ1-2,.,TRBD1,20,TGTGCCAGCAGGATGAATCCTCGGACAGGGGGCGAAGCAATACTATATGGCTACACCTTC,CASRMNPRTGGEAILYGYTF
TRBV30,TRBJ1-1,.,.,13,TGTGCCTGGAGCCGTCTACCGTCGGCTGAAGCTTTCTTT,CAWSRLPSAEAFF
TRBV19,TRBJ2-3,.,TRBD1,12,TGTGCCAGTAGTCCAGGGGGAGATACGCAGTATTTT,CASSPGGDTQYF
TRBV27,TRBJ1-6,.,.,12,TGTGCCACCAAGGGGGAGAATTCACCCCTCCACTTT,CATKGENSPLHF
TRBV5-4,TRBJ1-6,.,.,18,TGTGCCAGCAGCCAAACTCCTAAGACAGGTGGCTATAATTCACCCCTCCACTTT,CASSQTPKTGGYNSPLHF
TRBV7-2,TRBJ1-2,.,.,15,TGTGCCAGCAGCCCAAAGGAGCGTGGCTTCGGTGGCTACACCTTC,CASSPKERGFGGYTF
TRBV2,TRBJ1-2,.,.,12,TGTGCCAGCACCCGACAGGCATATGGCTACACCTTC,CASTRQAYGYTF
TRBV4-1,TRBJ1-3,.,.,17,TGCGCCAGCAGCCAAGATTACAGGGTGTTATCTGGAAACACCATATATTTT,CASSQDYRVLSGNTIYF
TRBV5-5,TRBJ1-6,.,.,16,TGTGCCAGCAGTGAGGAGACAGACTCCTATAATTCACCCCTCCACTTT,CASSEETDSYNSPLHF
TRBV4-3,TRBJ1-2,.,.,15,TGCGCCAGCAGCCCGCGGGGTATAGCTAACTATGGCTACACCTTC,CASSPRGIANYGYTF
TRBV7-8,TRBJ2-7,.,.,12,TGTGCCAGCAGCCGGGCGGGGAACGAGCAGTACTTC,CASSRAGNEQYF
TRBV5-1,TRBJ1-3,.,.,16,TGCGCCAGCAGCAGACAGGACACGGGATCTGGAAACACCATATATTTT,CASSRQDTGSGNTIYF
TRBV19,TRBJ2-3,once,TRBD2,15,TGTGCCAGTAGTCGCCCCCGCGGGGGGAGGGATACGCAGTATTTT,CASSRPRGGRDTQYF
TRBV9,TRBJ2-1,few,.,13,TGTGCCAGCAGCGTAGGGCCAAACAATGAGCAGTTCTTC,CASSVGPNNEQFF
TRBV9,TRBJ1-1,.,.,13,TGTGCCAGCAGTGCCGGTTTGTGGACTGAAGCTTTCTTT,CASSAGLWTEAFF
TRBV5-1,TRBJ2-7,.,.,14,TGCGCCAGCAGCGACGCCAGCGGAGCCTACGAGCAGTACTTC,CASSDASGAYEQYF
TRBV4-1,TRBJ1-1,.,.,15,TGCGCCAGCAGCCAAGATCAGGGTGTCTTCCCTGAAGCTTTCTTT,CASSQDQGVFPEAFF
TRBV7-9,TRBJ1-1,.,.,11,TGTGCCAGCAGACGGGGAACTGAAGCTTTCTTT,CASRRGTEAFF
TRBV5-1,TRBJ2-2,few,.,13,TGCGCCAGCAGCCGTTCTAACACCGGGGAGCTGTTTTTT,CASSRSNTGELFF
TRBV2,TRBJ2-7,.,.,13,TGTGCCAGCACCCCGATCCTCTACTACGAGCAGTACTTC,CASTPILYYEQYF
TRBV7-2,TRBJ1-1,.,.,15,TGTGCCAGCAGCTTATGGGCAGACCCGAACACTGAAGCTTTCTTT,CASSLWADPNTEAFF
TRBV20-1,TRBJ2-1,once,.,11,TGCAGTGCTCAAGTCGGGGGTGAGCAGTTCTTC,CSAQVGGEQFF
TRBV6-1,TRBJ2-2,.,TRBD2,17,TGTGCCAGCAGTGAAGCGAAGATAGCGGGGAACACCGGGGAGCTGTTTTTT,CASSEAKIAGNTGELFF
TRBV19,TRBJ2-7,.,.,14,TGTGCCAGTAGTAGGGGACTTCAATCCTACGAGCAGTACTTC,CASSRGLQSYEQYF
TRBV5-4,TRBJ2-7,.,.,12,TGTGCCACCTCCCCGAGCGCGTACGAGCAGTACTTC,CATSPSAYEQYF
TRBV7-2,TRBJ1-1,.,.,15,TGTGCCAGCAGCTTAGGGGCGCCGATGAACACTGAAGCTTTCTTT,CASSLGAPMNTEAFF
TRBV5-1,TRBJ2-4,.,TRBD2,19,TGCGCCAGCAGCTTGGTTGGACTAGCGGGAGGGCTAGCCAAAAACATTCAGTACTTC,CASSLVGLAGGLAKNIQYF
TRBV11-2,TRBJ2-7,once,TRBD1,16,TGTGCCAGCAGCTTATGGCTTCGGACAGGGGGCTATGAGCAGTACTTC,CASSLWLRTGGYEQYF
TRBV7-3,TRBJ2-1,.,TRBD1,16,TGTGCCAGCAGCCTAGTGCCTGGGACAGGAAACAATGAGCAGTTCTTC,CASSLVPGTGNNEQFF
TRBV3-1/TRBV3-2,TRBJ1-5,.,.,13,TGTGCCAGCAGTCAACTAAAACGGGGACCCCAGCATTTT,CASSQLKRGPQHF
TRBV7-9,TRBJ2-5,.,.,14,TGTGCCAGCAGCCCCCCCAGCGGCGAAGAGACCCAGTACTTC,CASSPPSGEETQYF
TRBV5-5,TRBJ1-6,.,.,14,TGTGCCAGCAGCTTGGGACAGGCTAATTCACCCCTCCACTTT,CASSLGQANSPLHF
TRBV18,TRBJ1-2,.,.,15,TGTGCCAGCTCACCACCTCTTTTGAGGAACTATGGCTACACCTTC,CASSPPLLRNYGYTF